This TCR beta chain was profiled in a study of cytomegalovirus exposure and HLA in healthy donors. V trimming: 1 base; J trimming: 3 bases; junction bases outside the gene matches: 5. Germline values: CDR1 MNHNS, CDR2 SASEGT. The CDR3 runs 16 residues. Assay: immunoSEQ multiplex PCR; the TCRdb copy retains only in-frame clones and omits some. The sample lists some 150,000 clones, less than 90% occurring once. This sequence originates from a man in his late teens or twenties in good health and CMV-seropositive. The V gene is TRBV6-1, the J gene TRBJ2-7; 11 bases are a match to TRBD1. Sequencing was performed on PBMCs. The CDR3 DNA sequence: TGTGCCAGCAGTGAAGACTCCGGGACAGGGGGCTACGAGCAGTACTTC. It is translated as CASSEDSGTGGYEQYF.